This T cell receptor beta chain stems from a study of T cell responses to AZD1222 COVID-19 vaccine. Between the trimmed V and J ends, which lost 0 bases and 9 bases, there was a span of 20 bases. This CDR3 has 15 residues. Germline V gives CDR1 GTSNPN, CDR2 SVGIG (reference sequence). Repertoires were generated with immunoSEQ multiplex PCR, while TCRdb's copy carries only in-frame clones and drops some. The table has some 83,000 clones, roughly 83% seen once. This clonotype originated in an adult in good health. This rearrangement joins TRBV30 to TRBJ1-2, with D unresolved. Sequenced material: peripheral blood, taken on day 0 of AZD1222 vaccination. The CDR3 sequence: CAWSVREGLRWSYTF. CDR3 nucleotide sequence: TGTGCCTGGAGTGTACGTGAGGGTTTGAGATGGAGCTACACCTTC. The full variable domain, with the rest looked up from reference TRBV30 and TRBJ1-2, is SQTIHQWPATLVQPVGSPLSLECTVEGTSNPNLYWYRQAAGRGLQLLFYSVGIGQISSEVPQNLSASRPQDRQFILSSKKLLLSDSGFYLCAWSVREGLRWSYTFGSGTRLTVV.